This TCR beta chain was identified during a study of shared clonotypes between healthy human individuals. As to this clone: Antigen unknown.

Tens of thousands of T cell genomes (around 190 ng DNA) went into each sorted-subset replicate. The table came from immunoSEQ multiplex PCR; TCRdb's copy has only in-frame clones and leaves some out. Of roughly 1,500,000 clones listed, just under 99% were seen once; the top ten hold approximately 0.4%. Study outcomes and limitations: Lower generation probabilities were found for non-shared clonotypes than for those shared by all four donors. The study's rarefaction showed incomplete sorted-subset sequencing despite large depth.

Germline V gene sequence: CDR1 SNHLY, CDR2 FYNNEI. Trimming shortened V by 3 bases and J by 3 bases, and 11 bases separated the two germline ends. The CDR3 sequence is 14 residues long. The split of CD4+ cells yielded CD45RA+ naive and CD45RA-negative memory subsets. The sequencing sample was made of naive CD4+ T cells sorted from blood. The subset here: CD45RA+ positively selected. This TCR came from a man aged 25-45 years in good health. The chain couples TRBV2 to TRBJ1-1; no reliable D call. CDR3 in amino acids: CASSEDLGHTEAFF. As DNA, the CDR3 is TGTGCCAGCAGTGAGGATCTGGGTCACACTGAAGCTTTCTTT.